The source of this T cell receptor beta chain is a study of monozygotic twins with inflammatory bowel disease. About 3.5 ug of total RNA went into each TCR library. Added by template switching were UMIs that each held a 6-nucleotide sample barcode. TCRdb reprocessed the 5' RACE reads, keeping one entry per CDR3 protein, no DNA. Here the sample table reports over 90,000 distinct CDR3 sequences. Study-wide results and limits: Similarity of repertoires did not differ between concordant and discordant twins, possibly from limited power. T cell subtypes that differed could not be told apart.

Germline CDR1 reads SQVTM; CDR2 reads ANQGSEA. There are 12 residues in the CDR3. To note about this clonotype: Its matching antigen is unknown.

The source material was blood. The V call is TRBV29-1, the J call TRBJ2-1; there is no DNA to check the TCRdb D call of TRBD2. This sequence originates from a human donor with ulcerative colitis or Crohn's disease, or a healthy co-twin of an affected twin (not recorded which). CDR3 region: CSVEIAGNEQFF.